The T cell receptor (beta chain) under discussion was sequenced for a study of OX40 agonist ivuxolimab in advanced cancers. Sequencing used immunoSEQ multiplex PCR; TCRdb keeps in-frame clones, though not all of them. The sample contains roughly 140,000 clones, 85% to 95% of which appear only once. The V segment lost 5 bases and the J segment 6 bases; nucleotides outside the gene matches: 3. Germline V gives CDR1 SGHVS, CDR2 FNYEAQ. The CDR3 spans 12 residues. The gene calls are TRBV7-6 and TRBJ1-1; TRBD1 matches at 7 bases. This TCR was sampled from an adult with an advanced solid tumor such as melanoma, head and neck, liver or kidney cancer. The sample here was CD4+ or CD8+ T cells sorted from blood, taken in a trial of the OX40 agonist ivuxolimab. The CDR3 protein is CASSAQGAEAFF. In DNA, the CDR3 is TGTGCCAGCAGCGCCCAGGGGGCTGAAGCTTTCTTT.